One and the same sample provided the 11 T cell receptor beta chains below, sequenced in a study of blood T cell repertoires in COVID-19. Clones were read by immunoSEQ multiplex PCR, and TCRdb kept only the in-frame ones, dropping some. The sample lists 180,000 or so clones; around 85% were seen once. Material for sequencing was peripheral blood. These receptors were obtained from a woman of 80 years or more with acute or convalescent COVID-19.

The V gene is TRBV7-9, the J gene TRBJ2-3; D is unclear. Trimming left V 2 bases short and J 4 bases short, with 16 bases between. This CDR3 has 16 amino acids. Germline assignment: CDR1 SEHNR and CDR2 FQNEAQ (reference sequence). The CDR3 coding sequence is TGTGCCAGCAGCTTATCGCGCCCCCGCGAAGCAGATACGCAGTATTTT. Its protein product is CASSLSRPREADTQYF.

In its sample, this clone was seen a few times. The chain couples TRBV23-1 to TRBJ1-2; 10 positions match TRBD1. TRBV23-1 falls under the ORF class, with uncertain function. Unmatched junction bases numbered 9, after V lost 4 bases and J lost 4 bases. The CDR3 runs to 16 residues. The chain's CDR3 is CASSLWGGQGTYGYTF. The CDR3 nucleotides read TGCGCCAGCAGTCTATGGGGGGGACAGGGGACCTATGGCTACACCTTC.

This clone was detected a few times. The rearrangement links TRBV4-1 to TRBJ1-2, with TRBD1 matching 7 bases. Germline V gene lookup returns CDR1 MGHRA and CDR2 YSYEKL. The CDR3 totals 14 residues. Trimming at V came to 0 bases and at J to 7 bases, leaving 5 bases not matched to a gene. CDR3 protein: CASSQEEGAGGYTF. Here the CDR3 DNA reads TGCGCCAGCAGCCAAGAGGAGGGGGCGGGTGGCTACACCTTC.

CDR3 region: CASRAGNQGAYGYTF. CDR3 nucleotide sequence: TGTGCCAGCAGAGCGGGGAACCAGGGGGCCTACGGCTACACCTTC. This chain joins TRBV6-5 and TRBJ1-2; 8 positions agree with TRBD1. Germline values: CDR1 MNHEY, CDR2 SVGAGI. The CDR3 extends over 15 amino acids. Losses at the gene ends were 6 bases for V and 8 bases for J; bases not matched to a gene: 14.

V is TRBV15 and J is TRBJ2-5; weak D call: TRBD2 (6 bases). The germline V and J ends were trimmed by 0 bases and 5 bases, with 13 bases remaining between them. The CDR3 contains 15 residues. The germline V gene encodes CDR1 LNHNV and CDR2 YYDKDF (reference sequence). The CDR3 DNA is TGTGCCACCAGCAGAGACGGAGGGCCACGGGAGACCCAGTACTTC. This encodes CATSRDGGPRETQYF. The full variable domain, with the rest looked up from reference TRBV15 and TRBJ2-5, is DAMVIQNPRYQVTQFGKPVTLSCSQTLNHNVMYWYQQKSSQAPKLLFHYYDKDFNNEADTPDNFQSRRPNTSFCFLDIRSPGLGDTAMYLCATSRDGGPRETQYFGPGTRLLVL.

J is TRBJ2-1 and V is TRBV27; 11 bases fit TRBD2. Trimming took 3 bases from V and 0 from J; bases not matched to a gene: 16. The CDR3 contains 21 residues. Germline V gives CDR1 MNHEY, CDR2 SMNVEV (reference sequence). CDR3 sequence: CASSFLFPGLAVLSSYNEQFF. CDR3 DNA: TGTGCCAGCAGTTTTCTCTTCCCGGGACTAGCGGTGCTAAGCTCCTACAATGAGCAGTTCTTC.

The chain recombines TRBV15 with TRBJ1-1; D is undetermined. Germline assignment: CDR1 LNHNV and CDR2 YYDKDF (reference sequence). The CDR3 extends over 15 amino acids. V gave up 1 base and J gave up 4 bases, with 13 bases separating them. In DNA form, the CDR3 reads TGTGCCACCAGCAGAGGAGGGTATGGGAGCACTGAAGCTTTCTTT. Encoded protein: CATSRGGYGSTEAFF.

This chain uses TRBV6-5 with TRBJ1-1; 9 bases line up with TRBD1. This CDR3 is 12 amino acids long. The V and J ends lost 10 bases and 4 bases, in that order; junction bases with no gene match: 4. Germline CDR1 is MNHEY and CDR2 is SVGAGI. Here the CDR3 reads CATGQGITEAFF. DNA for the CDR3: TGTGCCACCGGACAGGGGATCACTGAAGCTTTCTTT.

The J gene is TRBJ2-3, the V gene TRBV7-2; D possibly corresponds to TRBD1 (5 bases). There are 14 residues in the CDR3. Trimming pared 1 base from V and 6 bases from J, leaving 11 bases between. Germline V gene data show CDR1 as SGHTA and CDR2 as FQGNSA. CDR3: CASSLGGALDTQYF. The CDR3 nucleotides are TGTGCCAGCAGCTTAGGTGGGGCCCTTGATACGCAGTATTTT.

V is TRBV11-2 and J is TRBJ2-3, with 8 positions matching TRBD2. This CDR3 has 17 amino acids. Germline CDR1 is SGHAT and CDR2 is FQNNGV. Trimming removed 1 base from V and 4 bases from J; junction bases left unmatched: 10. The CDR3 region is CASSLVWAGGRSDTQYF. CDR3 DNA sequence: TGTGCCAGCAGCTTAGTCTGGGCGGGGGGCCGGTCAGATACGCAGTATTTT.

The V gene is TRBV20-1, the J gene TRBJ2-3; D call uncertain. The CDR3 extends over 11 amino acids. V shed 5 bases and J shed 6 bases, with 9 bases lying between them. Germline loops: CDR1 DFQATT, CDR2 SNEGSKA (reference sequence). CDR3 DNA: TGCAGTGCTTTCCTACGGGATACGCAGTATTTT. Its translation is CSAFLRDTQYF.